This T cell receptor beta chain was observed in a study of vaccination and CD4 T cells after COVID-19. Researchers used the Oncomine TCR Beta short-read assay to sequence DNA from cultured CD4+ T cells. TCRdb redid the calling of the PCR reads with MiXCR, one entry per CDR3 protein. The table includes 20,000 to 25,000 distinct CDR3 sequences, 30% to 35% detected once. This clonotype was picked up a small number of times. The antigen is undetermined. Treatment in this sample: roughly 11-day PBMC culture with coronavirus spike peptide pools or control peptides (ViraFEST assay). The dates of positive PCR tests extended from March through December 2020 and came before the US Alpha, Beta and Delta variants. The specimen sequenced was cultured CD4+ T cells from blood. This clonotype was obtained from a human donor with COVID-19.

The CDR3 DNA reads as TGTGCCAGCACCGCTGGGGGTGGCTACACCTTC. As protein: CASTAGGGYTF. J is TRBJ1-2 and V is TRBV6-1, with a weak D call TRBD1 (5 bases). Germline V lookup: CDR1 MNHNS, CDR2 SASEGT. Trimming removed 7 bases from V and 7 bases from J, with 10 bases in between. The CDR3 runs to 11 residues.